This T cell receptor beta chain was sequenced during a study of sequential checkpoint blockade in melanoma. Study overall: Patients were randomized 1:1 to nivolumab-then-ipilimumab or ipilimumab-then-nivolumab first-line. Maintenance nivolumab came after either treatment sequence.

The treatment: randomized to nivolumab then ipilimumab (arm A) or the reverse (arm B). Patients had received no earlier DNA-damaging chemotherapy. Sorted cells were live CD3+CD8+, lacking CD19 and CD56, from PBMCs. This CDR3 has 14 amino acids. CDR1 SGHTA and CDR2 FQGNSA come from the germline V gene. Losses at the gene ends were 5 bases for V and 0 bases for J; bases not matched to a gene: 3. The assay was immunoSEQ multiplex PCR, and TCRdb's table has in-frame clones only and misses some. The sample lists about 17,000 clones, 60% to 75% occurring once. This sequence joins TRBV7-2 and TRBJ2-7, with 8 positions matching TRBD2. This receptor was taken from a human donor with melanoma. Sequences were derived from CD8+ T cells sorted from blood (inferred from file names), sampled from a patient given nivolumab and ipilimumab in sequence. Here the CDR3 reads CASSISGTSYEQYF. CDR3 DNA sequence: TGTGCCAGCAGCATTAGCGGGACCTCCTACGAGCAGTACTTC.